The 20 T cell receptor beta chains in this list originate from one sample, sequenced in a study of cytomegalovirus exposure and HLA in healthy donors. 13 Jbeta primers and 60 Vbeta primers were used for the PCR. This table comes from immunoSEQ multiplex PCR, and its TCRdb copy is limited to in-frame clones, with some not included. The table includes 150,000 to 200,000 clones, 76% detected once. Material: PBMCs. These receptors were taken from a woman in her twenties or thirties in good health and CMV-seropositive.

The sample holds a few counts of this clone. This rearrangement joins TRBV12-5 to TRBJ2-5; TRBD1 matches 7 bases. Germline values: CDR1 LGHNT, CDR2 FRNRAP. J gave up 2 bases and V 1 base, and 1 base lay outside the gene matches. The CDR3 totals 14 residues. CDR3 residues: CASGLGDSQETQYF. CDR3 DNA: TGTGCTAGTGGTTTGGGGGACAGTCAAGAGACCCAGTACTTC. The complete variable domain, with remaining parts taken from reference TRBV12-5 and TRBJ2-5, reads DARVTQTPRHKVTEMGQEVTMRCQPILGHNTVFWYRQTMMQGLELLAYFRNRAPLDDSGMPKDRFSAEMPDATLATLKIQPSEPRDSAVYFCASGLGDSQETQYFGPGTRLLVL.

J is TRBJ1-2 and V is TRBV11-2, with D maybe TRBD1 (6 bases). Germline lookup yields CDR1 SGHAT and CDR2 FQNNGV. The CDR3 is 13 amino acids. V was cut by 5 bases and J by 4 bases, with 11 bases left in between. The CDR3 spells CASSPQGSYGYTF. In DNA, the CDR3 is TGTGCCAGCAGCCCACAGGGCTCCTATGGCTACACCTTC.

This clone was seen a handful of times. The CDR3 coding sequence is TGTGCCAGCAGCCGGACTAGCTTCTACGAGCAGTACTTC. Translating it yields CASSRTSFYEQYF. V usage is TRBV7-9 and J usage is TRBJ2-7; 8 nucleotides line up with TRBD2. Trimming took 5 bases from V and 3 from J; bases not matched to a gene: 3. The CDR3 is 13 amino acids. CDR1 is SEHNR and CDR2 is FQNEAQ in the germline V gene (reference sequence).

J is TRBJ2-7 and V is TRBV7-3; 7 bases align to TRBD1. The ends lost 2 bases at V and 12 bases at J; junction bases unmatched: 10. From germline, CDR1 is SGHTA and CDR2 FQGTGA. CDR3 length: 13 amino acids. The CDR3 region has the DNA TGTGCCAGCAGCTTATTCGACAGGGCGAACCGGTACTTC. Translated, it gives CASSLFDRANRYF. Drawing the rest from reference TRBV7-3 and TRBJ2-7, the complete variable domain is GAGVSQTPSNKVTEKGKYVELRCDPISGHTALYWYRQSLGQGPEFLIYFQGTGAADDSGLPNDRFFAVRPEGSVSTLKIQRTERGDSAVYLCASSLFDRANRYFGPGTRLTVT.

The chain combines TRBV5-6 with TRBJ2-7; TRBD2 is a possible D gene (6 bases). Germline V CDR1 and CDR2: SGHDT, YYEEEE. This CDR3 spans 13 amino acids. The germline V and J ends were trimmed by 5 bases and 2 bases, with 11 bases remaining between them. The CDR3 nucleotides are TGTGCCAGCAGTGCCGGGACTGCCTACGAGCAGTACTTC. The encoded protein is CASSAGTAYEQYF.

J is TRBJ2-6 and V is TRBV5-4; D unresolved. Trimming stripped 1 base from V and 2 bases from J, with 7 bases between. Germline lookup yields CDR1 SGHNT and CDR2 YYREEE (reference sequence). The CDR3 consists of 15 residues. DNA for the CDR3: TGTGCCAGCAGCTTGTACCCGGCTGGGGCCAACGTCCTGACTTTC. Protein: CASSLYPAGANVLTF.

The CDR3 is CASSVRAGNTGELFF. The CDR3 nucleotides are TGTGCCAGCAGCGTTCGCGCGGGTAACACCGGGGAGCTGTTTTTT. The chain links TRBV9 to TRBJ2-2; possible D gene TRBD2, 5 bases. V was trimmed by 2 bases and J by 2 bases, leaving 10 bases between them. Per the germline V gene, CDR1 is SGDLS and CDR2 is YYNGEE. The CDR3 is 15 residues long. The complete variable domain, with remaining parts taken from reference TRBV9 and TRBJ2-2, reads DSGVTQTPKHLITATGQRVTLRCSPRSGDLSVYWYQQSLDQGLQFLIQYYNGEERAKGNILERFSAQQFPDLHSELNLSSLELGDSALYFCASSVRAGNTGELFFGEGSRLTVL.

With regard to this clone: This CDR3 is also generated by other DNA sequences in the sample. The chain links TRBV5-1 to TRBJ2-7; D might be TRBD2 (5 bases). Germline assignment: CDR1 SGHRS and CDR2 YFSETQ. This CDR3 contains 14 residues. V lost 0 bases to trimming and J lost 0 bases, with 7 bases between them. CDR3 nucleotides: TGCGCCAGCAGCTTGGCCGGAGGCTCCTACGAGCAGTACTTC. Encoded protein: CASSLAGGSYEQYF.

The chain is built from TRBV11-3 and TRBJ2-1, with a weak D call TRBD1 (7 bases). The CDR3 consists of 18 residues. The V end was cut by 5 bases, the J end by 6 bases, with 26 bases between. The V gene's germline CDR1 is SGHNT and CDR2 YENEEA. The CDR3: CASSIHLGAGRQGNEQFF. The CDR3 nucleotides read TGTGCCAGCAGCATCCATTTGGGGGCGGGGAGACAGGGCAATGAGCAGTTCTTC.

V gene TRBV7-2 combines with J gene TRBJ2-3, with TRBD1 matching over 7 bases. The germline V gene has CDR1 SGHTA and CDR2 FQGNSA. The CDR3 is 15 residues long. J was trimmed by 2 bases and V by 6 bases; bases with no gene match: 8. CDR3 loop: CASRLRGQYTDTQYF. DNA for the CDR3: TGTGCCAGCAGGCTTAGGGGACAGTACACAGATACGCAGTATTTT.

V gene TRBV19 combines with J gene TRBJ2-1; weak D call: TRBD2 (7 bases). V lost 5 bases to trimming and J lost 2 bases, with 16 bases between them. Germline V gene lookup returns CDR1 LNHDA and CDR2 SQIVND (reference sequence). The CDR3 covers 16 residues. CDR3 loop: CASSYGGGITYNEQFF. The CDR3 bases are TGTGCCAGTAGTTATGGGGGGGGCATTACCTACAATGAGCAGTTCTTC.

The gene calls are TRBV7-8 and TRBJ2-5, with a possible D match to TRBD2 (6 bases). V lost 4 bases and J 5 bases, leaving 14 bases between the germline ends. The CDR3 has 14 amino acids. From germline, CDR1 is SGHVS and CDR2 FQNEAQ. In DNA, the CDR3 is TGTGCCAGCAGCTCCTGGGACTCTCGGGAGACCCAGTACTTC. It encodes CASSSWDSRETQYF.

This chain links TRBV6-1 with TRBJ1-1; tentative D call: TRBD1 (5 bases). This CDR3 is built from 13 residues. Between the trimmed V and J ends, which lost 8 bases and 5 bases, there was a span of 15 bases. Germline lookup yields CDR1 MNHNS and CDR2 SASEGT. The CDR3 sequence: CASEAGMVTEAFF. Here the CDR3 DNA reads TGTGCCAGCGAAGCAGGGATGGTAACTGAAGCTTTCTTT.

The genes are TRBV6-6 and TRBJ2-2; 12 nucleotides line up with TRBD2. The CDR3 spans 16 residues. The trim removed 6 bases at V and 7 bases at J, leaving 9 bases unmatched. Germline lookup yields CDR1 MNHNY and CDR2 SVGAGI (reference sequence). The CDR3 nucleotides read TGTGCCAGCAGATCTCTAGCGGGGGGGCCGGGCGGGGAGCTGTTTTTT. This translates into CASRSLAGGPGGELFF.

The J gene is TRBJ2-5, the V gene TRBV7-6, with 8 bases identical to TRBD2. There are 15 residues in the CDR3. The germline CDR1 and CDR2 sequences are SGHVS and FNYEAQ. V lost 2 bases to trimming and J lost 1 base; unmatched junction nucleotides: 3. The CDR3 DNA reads TGTGCCAGCAGCTTACAGCGGGGGACCCAAGAGACCCAGTACTTC. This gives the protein CASSLQRGTQETQYF.

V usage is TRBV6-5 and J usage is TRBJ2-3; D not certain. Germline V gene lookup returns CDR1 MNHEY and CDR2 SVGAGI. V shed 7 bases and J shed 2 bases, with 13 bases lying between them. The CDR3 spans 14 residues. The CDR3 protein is CASTKSLVTDTQYF. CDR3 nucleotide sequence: TGTGCCAGCACTAAGTCCCTGGTCACAGATACGCAGTATTTT.

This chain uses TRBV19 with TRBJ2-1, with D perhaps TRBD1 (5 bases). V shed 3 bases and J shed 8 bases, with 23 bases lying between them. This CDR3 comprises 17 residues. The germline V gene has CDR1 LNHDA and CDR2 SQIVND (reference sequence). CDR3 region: CASSIFPGHSKGDEQFF. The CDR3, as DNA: TGTGCCAGTAGTATCTTCCCCGGACACTCCAAAGGGGATGAGCAGTTCTTC.

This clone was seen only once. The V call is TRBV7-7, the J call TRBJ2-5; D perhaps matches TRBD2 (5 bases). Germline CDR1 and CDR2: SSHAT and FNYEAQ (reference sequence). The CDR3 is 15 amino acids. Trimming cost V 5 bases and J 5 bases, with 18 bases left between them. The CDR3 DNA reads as TGTGCCAGCAGCCCGGCCGGGCCCCCGGGGGAGACCCAGTACTTC. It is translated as CASSPAGPPGETQYF.

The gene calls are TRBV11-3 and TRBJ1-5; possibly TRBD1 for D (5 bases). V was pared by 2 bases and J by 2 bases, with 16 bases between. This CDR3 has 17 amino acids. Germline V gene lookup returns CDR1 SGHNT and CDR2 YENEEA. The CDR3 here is CASSLTTRGGGNQPQHF. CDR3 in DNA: TGTGCCAGCAGCTTAACAACACGGGGGGGAGGCAATCAGCCCCAGCATTTT.

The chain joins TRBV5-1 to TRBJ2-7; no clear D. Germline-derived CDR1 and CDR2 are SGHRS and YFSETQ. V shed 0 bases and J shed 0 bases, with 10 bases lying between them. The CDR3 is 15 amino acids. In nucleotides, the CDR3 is TGCGCCAGCAGCTTGGAGCCCCAAAGCTCCTACGAGCAGTACTTC. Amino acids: CASSLEPQSSYEQYF.